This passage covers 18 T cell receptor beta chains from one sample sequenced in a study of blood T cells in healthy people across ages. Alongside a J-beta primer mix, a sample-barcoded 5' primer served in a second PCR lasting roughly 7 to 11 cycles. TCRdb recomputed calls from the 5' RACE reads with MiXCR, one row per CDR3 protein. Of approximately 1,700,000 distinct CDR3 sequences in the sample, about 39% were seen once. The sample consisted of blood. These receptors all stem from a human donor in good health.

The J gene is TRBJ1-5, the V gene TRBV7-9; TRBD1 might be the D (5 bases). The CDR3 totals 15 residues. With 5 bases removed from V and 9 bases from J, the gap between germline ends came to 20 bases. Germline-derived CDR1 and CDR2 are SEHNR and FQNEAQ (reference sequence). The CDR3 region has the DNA TGTGCCAGCAGCCCCCCCGGGACCGGGGGAGTGCCCCAGCATTTT. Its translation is CASSPPGTGGVPQHF.

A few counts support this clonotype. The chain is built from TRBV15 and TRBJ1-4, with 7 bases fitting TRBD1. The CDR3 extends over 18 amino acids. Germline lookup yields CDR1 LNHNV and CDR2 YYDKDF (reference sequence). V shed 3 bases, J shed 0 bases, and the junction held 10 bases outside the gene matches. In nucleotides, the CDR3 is TGTGCCACCAGCAGGGGTACAGGGGAGCTTGCAACTAATGAAAAACTGTTTTTT. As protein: CATSRGTGELATNEKLFF.

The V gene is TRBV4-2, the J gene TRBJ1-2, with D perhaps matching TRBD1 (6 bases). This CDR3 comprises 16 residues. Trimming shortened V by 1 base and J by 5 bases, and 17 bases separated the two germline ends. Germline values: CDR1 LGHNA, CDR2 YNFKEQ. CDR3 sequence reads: CASSQGPTGNSYGYTF. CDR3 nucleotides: TGTGCCAGCAGCCAAGGACCGACAGGAAACTCTTATGGCTACACCTTC.

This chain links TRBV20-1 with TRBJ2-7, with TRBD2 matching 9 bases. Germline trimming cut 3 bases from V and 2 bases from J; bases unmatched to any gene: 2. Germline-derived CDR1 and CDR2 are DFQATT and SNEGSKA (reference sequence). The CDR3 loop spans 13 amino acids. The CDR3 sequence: CSARIAGAYEQYF. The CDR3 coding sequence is TGCAGTGCTAGGATAGCGGGAGCCTACGAGCAGTACTTC.

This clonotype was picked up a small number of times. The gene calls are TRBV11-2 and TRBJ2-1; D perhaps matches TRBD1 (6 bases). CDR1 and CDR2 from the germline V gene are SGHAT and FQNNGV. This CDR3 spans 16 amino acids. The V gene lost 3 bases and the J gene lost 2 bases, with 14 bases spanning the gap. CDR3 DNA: TGTGCCAGCAGCTTCTCGACAGGACTCGCCTACAATGAGCAGTTCTTC. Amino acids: CASSFSTGLAYNEQFF.

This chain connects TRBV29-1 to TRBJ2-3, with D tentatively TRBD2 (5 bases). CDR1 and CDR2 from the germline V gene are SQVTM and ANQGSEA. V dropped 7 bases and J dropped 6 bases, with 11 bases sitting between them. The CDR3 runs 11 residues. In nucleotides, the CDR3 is TGCAGCGGAACTAGTTTGGATACGCAGTATTTT. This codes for CSGTSLDTQYF.

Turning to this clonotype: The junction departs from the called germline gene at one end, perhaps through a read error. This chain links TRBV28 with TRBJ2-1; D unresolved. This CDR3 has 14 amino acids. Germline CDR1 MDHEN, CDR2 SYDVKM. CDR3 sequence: CAGSLATASYEQFF. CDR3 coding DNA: TGTGCCGGCAGTTTGGCCACGGCCTCCTACGAGCAGTTCTTC.

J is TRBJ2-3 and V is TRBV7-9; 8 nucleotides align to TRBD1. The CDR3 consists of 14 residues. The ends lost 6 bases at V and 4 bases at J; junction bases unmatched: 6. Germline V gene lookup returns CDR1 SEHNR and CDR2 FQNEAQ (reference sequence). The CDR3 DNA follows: TGTGCCAGCAGTTATGGACAGGGACCAGATACGCAGTATTTT. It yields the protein CASSYGQGPDTQYF. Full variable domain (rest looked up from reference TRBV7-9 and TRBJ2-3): DTGVSQNPRHKITKRGQNVTFRCDPISEHNRLYWYRQTLGQGPEFLTYFQNEAQLEKSRLLSDRFSAERPKGSFSTLEIQRTEQGDSAMYLCASSYGQGPDTQYFGPGTRLTVL.

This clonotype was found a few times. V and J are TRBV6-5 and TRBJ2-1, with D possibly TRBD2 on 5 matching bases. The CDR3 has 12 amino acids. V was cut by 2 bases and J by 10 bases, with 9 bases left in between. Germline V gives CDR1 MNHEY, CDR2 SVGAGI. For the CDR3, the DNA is TGTGCCAGCAGTTACGGGAGCTGGGAGCAGTTCTTC. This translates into CASSYGSWEQFF.

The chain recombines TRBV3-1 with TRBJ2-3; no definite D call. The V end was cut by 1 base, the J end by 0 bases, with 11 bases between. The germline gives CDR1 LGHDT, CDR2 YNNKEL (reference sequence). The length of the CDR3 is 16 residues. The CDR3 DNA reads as TGTGCCAGCAGCCAAGTCTGGTCATCTAGCACAGATACGCAGTATTTT. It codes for CASSQVWSSSTDTQYF.

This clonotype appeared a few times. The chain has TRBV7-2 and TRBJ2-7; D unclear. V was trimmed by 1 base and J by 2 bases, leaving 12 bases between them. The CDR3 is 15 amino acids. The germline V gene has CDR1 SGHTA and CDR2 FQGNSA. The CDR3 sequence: CASSLDGEMAYEQYF. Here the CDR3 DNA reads TGTGCCAGCAGCTTAGATGGGGAAATGGCCTACGAGCAGTACTTC.

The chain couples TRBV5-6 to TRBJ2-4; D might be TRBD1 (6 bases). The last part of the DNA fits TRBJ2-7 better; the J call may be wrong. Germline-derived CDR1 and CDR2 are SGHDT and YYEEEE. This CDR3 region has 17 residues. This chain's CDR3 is CASSPSPGWGRFYEQYF. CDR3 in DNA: TGTGCCAGCAGCCCCTCTCCCGGGTGGGGGCGGTTCTACGAGCAGTACTTC.

DNA for the CDR3: TGTGCCAGCAGTCCAGCCTTCCTGGGACAGGGGAATGAAAAACTGTTTTTT. Translated: CASSPAFLGQGNEKLFF. The chain has TRBV12-3 or TRBV12-4 and TRBJ1-4; 10 nucleotides line up with TRBD1. V shed 5 bases and J 5 bases; nucleotides not matched to a gene: 11. The CDR3 totals 17 residues.

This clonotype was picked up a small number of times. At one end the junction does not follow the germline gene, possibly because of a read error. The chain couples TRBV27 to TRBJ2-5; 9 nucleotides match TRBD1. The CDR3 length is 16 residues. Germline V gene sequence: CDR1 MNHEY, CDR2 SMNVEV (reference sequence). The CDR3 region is CAGSLHGQGRIETQYF. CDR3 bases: TGTGCCGGCAGCTTGCATGGACAGGGGCGAATAGAGACCCAGTACTTC.

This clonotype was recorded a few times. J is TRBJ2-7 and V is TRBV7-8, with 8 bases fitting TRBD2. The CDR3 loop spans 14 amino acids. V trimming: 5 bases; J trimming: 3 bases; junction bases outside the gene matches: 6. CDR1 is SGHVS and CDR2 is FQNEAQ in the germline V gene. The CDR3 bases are TGTGCCAGCAGCGGGGGACTAGGGTTCTACGAGCAGTACTTC. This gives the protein CASSGGLGFYEQYF.

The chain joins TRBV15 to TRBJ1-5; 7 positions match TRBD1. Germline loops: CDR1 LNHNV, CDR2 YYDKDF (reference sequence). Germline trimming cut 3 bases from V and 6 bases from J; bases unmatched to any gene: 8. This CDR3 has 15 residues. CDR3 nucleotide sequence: TGTGCCACCAGCAGCCCAGGACAGGTTGGTCAGCCCCAGCATTTT. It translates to CATSSPGQVGQPQHF.

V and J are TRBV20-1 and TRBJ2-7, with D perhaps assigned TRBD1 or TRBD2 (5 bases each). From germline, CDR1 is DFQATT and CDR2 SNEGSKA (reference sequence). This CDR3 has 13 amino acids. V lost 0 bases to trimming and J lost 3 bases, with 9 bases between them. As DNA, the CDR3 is TGCAGTGCTAGAGAAGGGACGCTCTACGAGCAGTACTTC. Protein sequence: CSAREGTLYEQYF.

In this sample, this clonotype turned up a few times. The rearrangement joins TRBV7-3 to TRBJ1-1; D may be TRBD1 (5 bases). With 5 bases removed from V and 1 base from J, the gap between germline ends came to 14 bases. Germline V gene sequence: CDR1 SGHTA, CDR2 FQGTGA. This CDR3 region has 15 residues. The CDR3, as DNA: TGTGCCAGCAGCCCCGTGGAGGGGACGAACACTGAAGCTTTCTTT. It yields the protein CASSPVEGTNTEAFF.